This T cell receptor beta chain was recorded in a study of blood T cell repertoires in COVID-19. Study details: Acute and convalescent COVID-19 specimens originated in the United States, Italy and Spain. PBMCs, B-cell-depleted T cells, or T cells were the source of the cDNA or gDNA that made up the material.

Original methodology: Estimation of nucleated cell counts relied on the amplification of reference gene primers. Assay used: immunoSEQ multiplex PCR; TCRdb lists only in-frame clones, some missing. That table gives V, J and clone size, and the DNA gave D and trimming. Of approximately 670,000 clones listed, just under 90% were seen once; the top ten hold under 0.3%. V shed 7 bases, J shed 7 bases, and the junction held 8 bases outside the gene matches. In germline, CDR1 is ENHRY, CDR2 SYGVKD. This CDR3 comprises 13 residues. The chain uses TRBV10-3 and TRBJ1-2; 8 bases are shared with TRBD1. This clonotype was obtained from a young woman with acute or convalescent COVID-19. The sample consisted of peripheral blood. The CDR3 bases are TGTGCCATCAACACGGACAGGGTGGGTGGCTACACCTTC. As protein: CAINTDRVGGYTF.